The entry that follows covers one T cell receptor (beta chain) sequence. This CDR3 comprises 15 residues. The V end was cut by 6 bases, the J end by 0 bases, with 9 bases between. Looked up from germline, CDR1 is MDHEN and CDR2 is SYDVKM. The sample comes from a study of shared clonotypes between healthy human individuals. Profiled with immunoSEQ multiplex PCR; TCRdb holds only in-frame clones, not every one. Of a few million clones detected, approximately 95% appear once; the ten largest clones hold about 0.39%. Sequencing used naive CD4+ T cells from PBMCs. Subset reported: CD45RA+ positively selected. This sequence joins TRBV28 and TRBJ2-6, with D unclear. The sequence derives from a young man in good health. Some clones in this sample may be carry-over from other donors' samples. The CDR3, as DNA: TGTGCCAGCAGCCGCTACAGCTCTGGGGCCAACGTCCTGACTTTC. It encodes CASSRYSSGANVLTF.